This TCR beta chain was captured in a study of siplizumab effects on memory and regulatory T cells. Whole-study results and caveats: Apparently key alloresponse contributors, naive T cells also seemed more diverse than memory cells. Tregs that proliferated in siplizumab cultures did not have their suppressive function confirmed.

Each sample had about 10^5 TCR templates assayed. The method was immunoSEQ multiplex PCR; TCRdb's version includes in-frame clones alone and lacks a portion of them. The sample lists more than 85,000 clones, about nine tenths occurring once. This clone has a handful of counts. Its antigen remains unidentified. This CDR3 spans 10 amino acids. The germline V gene encodes CDR1 DFQATT and CDR2 SNEGSKA (reference sequence). The specimen was CD4+ T cells sorted from blood. The clonotype comes from a human donor in good health. The chain couples TRBV20-1 to TRBJ1-1; TRBD1 matches at 8 bases. DNA for the CDR3: TGCAGGGGTGGACAGGGTGAAGCTTTCTTT. It codes for CRGGQGEAFF.